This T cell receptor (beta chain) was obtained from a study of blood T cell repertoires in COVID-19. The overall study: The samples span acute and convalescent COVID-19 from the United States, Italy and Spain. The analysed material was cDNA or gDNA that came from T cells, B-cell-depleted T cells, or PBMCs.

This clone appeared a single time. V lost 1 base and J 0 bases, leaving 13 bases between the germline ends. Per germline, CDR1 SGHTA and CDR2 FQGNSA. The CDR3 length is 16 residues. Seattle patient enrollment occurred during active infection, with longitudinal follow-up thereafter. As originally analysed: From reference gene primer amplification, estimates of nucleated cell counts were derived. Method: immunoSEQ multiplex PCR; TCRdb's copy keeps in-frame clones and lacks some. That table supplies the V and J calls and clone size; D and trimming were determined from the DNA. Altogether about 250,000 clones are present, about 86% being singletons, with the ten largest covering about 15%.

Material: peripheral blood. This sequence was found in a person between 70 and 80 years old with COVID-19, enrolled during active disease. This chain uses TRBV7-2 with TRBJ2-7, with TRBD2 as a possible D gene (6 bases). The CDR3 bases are TGTGCCAGCAGCTTAGTTGGCGGGGTAAGCTCCTACGAGCAGTACTTC. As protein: CASSLVGGVSSYEQYF. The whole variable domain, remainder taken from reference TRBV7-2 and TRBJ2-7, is GAGVSQSPSNKVTEKGKDVELRCDPISGHTALYWYRQSLGQGLEFLIYFQGNSAPDKSGLPSDRFSAERTGGSVSTLTIQRTQQEDSAVYLCASSLVGGVSSYEQYFGPGTRLTVT.